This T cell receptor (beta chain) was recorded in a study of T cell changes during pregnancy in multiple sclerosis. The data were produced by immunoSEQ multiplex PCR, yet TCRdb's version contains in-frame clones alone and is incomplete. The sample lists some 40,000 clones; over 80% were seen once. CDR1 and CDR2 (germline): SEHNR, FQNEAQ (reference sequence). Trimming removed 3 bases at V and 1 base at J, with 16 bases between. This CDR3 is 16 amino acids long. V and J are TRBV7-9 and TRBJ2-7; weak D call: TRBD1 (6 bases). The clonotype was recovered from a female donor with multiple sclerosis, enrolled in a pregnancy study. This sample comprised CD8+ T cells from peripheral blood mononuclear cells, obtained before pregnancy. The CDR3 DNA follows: TGTGCCAGCAGCTTTAACGTAGGACAGAGGTCCTACGAGCAGTACTTC. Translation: CASSFNVGQRSYEQYF.